This TCR beta chain was captured in a study of shared clonotypes between healthy human individuals. Study information: Donors consisted of two women and three men between 18 and 49. Per-donor plates numbered three CD4 naive, three CD4 memory, two CD8 naive and one CD8 memory. Study outcomes and limitations: The study found lower generation probabilities in non-shared clonotypes than in those shared by all four donors.

Germline V gene sequence: CDR1 SGHDN, CDR2 FVKESK. The CDR3 is made up of 19 amino acids. J was trimmed by 7 bases and V by 0 bases; bases with no gene match: 15. This clone was detected once. Its antigen is not identified. Terminally differentiated effector memory CD45RA+ cells were excluded by CCR7 positive selection of CD45RO-negative cells. All donors qualified as healthy HIV-negative adults and had experienced no recent acute infections or vaccinations. This table comes from immunoSEQ multiplex PCR, and its TCRdb copy is limited to in-frame clones, with some not included. Here the sample spans hundreds of thousands of clones, roughly 95% being singletons.

This rearrangement joins TRBV14 to TRBJ2-1, with 10 bases aligning to TRBD2. The source material was naive CD8+ T cells sorted from blood. This clonotype was obtained from a woman in her twenties or thirties in good health. The CDR3 sequence is CASSQDRSGRPRVANEQFF. In DNA form, the CDR3 reads TGTGCCAGCAGCCAAGACCGTAGCGGGAGGCCCCGTGTTGCAAATGAGCAGTTCTTC.